Below, 21 T cell receptor beta chains from the same sample are listed, as sequenced in a study of cytomegalovirus exposure and HLA in healthy donors. PCR employed 60 Vbeta and 13 Jbeta primers. Sequenced by immunoSEQ multiplex PCR; TCRdb stores in-frame clones only, minus some. The sample carries roughly 120,000 clones, about 60% recorded once. Sequenced: PBMCs. These receptors all come from a young woman in good health and CMV-seronegative.

This clone appeared a few times. The V gene is TRBV27, the J gene TRBJ1-6; 11 bases are shared with TRBD1. The V segment lost 4 bases and the J segment 9 bases; nucleotides outside the gene matches: 2. This CDR3 comprises 14 residues. Germline V CDR1 and CDR2: MNHEY, SMNVEV (reference sequence). The CDR3 coding sequence is TGTGCCAGCAGTTGGGGACAGGGGGGTTCACCCCTCCACTTT. Encoded protein: CASSWGQGGSPLHF.

This chain links TRBV5-1 with TRBJ1-1, with 8 bases that match TRBD1. The V segment lost 0 bases and the J segment 6 bases; nucleotides outside the gene matches: 16. The CDR3 length is 18 residues. CDR1 is SGHRS and CDR2 is YFSETQ in the germline V gene. The CDR3 region has the DNA TGCGCCAGCAGCTTGGGACAGGGGAGGGGTAGGTTGGTCTCTGAAGCTTTCTTT. This gives the protein CASSLGQGRGRLVSEAFF.

The CDR3 reads CASKESSGAYEQYF. The CDR3 bases are TGTGCCAGCAAGGAGTCTAGCGGAGCCTACGAGCAGTACTTC. The chain is built from TRBV2 and TRBJ2-7, with 7 bases lining up with TRBD2. Germline CDR1 reads SNHLY; CDR2 reads FYNNEI. The length of the CDR3 is 14 residues. V was clipped by 7 bases and J by 2 bases; unmatched bases: 8. Complete variable domain (other parts from reference TRBV2 and TRBJ2-7): EPEVTQTPSHQVTQMGQEVILRCVPISNHLYFYWYRQILGQKVEFLVSFYNNEISEKSEIFDDQFSVERPDGSNFTLKIRSTKLEDSAMYFCASKESSGAYEQYFGPGTRLTVT.

This chain links TRBV6-5 with TRBJ1-1; D is perhaps TRBD1 (5 bases). CDR1 and CDR2 from the germline V gene are MNHEY and SVGAGI. Trimming shortened V by 0 bases and J by 2 bases, and 13 bases separated the two germline ends. The CDR3 spans 16 residues. CDR3 bases: TGTGCCAGCAGTTACTCGTGGGAGGGGCTAAACACTGAAGCTTTCTTT. Protein product: CASSYSWEGLNTEAFF.

This clone was seen only a few times. J is TRBJ2-7 and V is TRBV4-1, with no clear D. This CDR3 is 14 amino acids long. From germline, CDR1 is MGHRA and CDR2 YSYEKL. V lost 2 bases, J lost 2 bases, and 10 bases lay in between. The CDR3 nucleotides read TGCGCCAGCAGCCAACGACTTTGGACCTACGAGCAGTACTTC. It yields the protein CASSQRLWTYEQYF.

The sample holds a few counts of this clone. V is TRBV10-3 and J is TRBJ1-1; maybe TRBD1 (5 bases). Trimming left V 9 bases short and J 0 bases short, with 8 bases between. This CDR3 has 12 residues. The germline CDR1 and CDR2 sequences are ENHRY and SYGVKD. Written as DNA, the CDR3 is TGTGCCATTAGGGGTTTGAACACTGAAGCTTTCTTT. Its translation: CAIRGLNTEAFF.

This sequence joins TRBV6-5 and TRBJ2-3; the match to TRBD1 covers 12 bases. After removal of 2 bases from V and 4 bases from J, the junction contained 1 base not matched to a gene. Per germline, CDR1 MNHEY and CDR2 SVGAGI. This CDR3 contains 15 residues. The CDR3 nucleotides read TGTGCCAGCAGTTACGGGACAGGGGGCGCAGATACGCAGTATTTT. This translates into CASSYGTGGADTQYF.

The chain has TRBV5-1 and TRBJ2-1; D call uncertain. V was clipped by 0 bases and J by 12 bases, with 16 bases between them. CDR1 SGHRS and CDR2 YFSETQ come from the germline V gene. The CDR3 is 14 residues long. The CDR3 sequence: CASSLAPSTNSQFF. DNA of the CDR3: TGCGCCAGCAGCTTGGCCCCTAGTACTAACTCGCAGTTCTTC. The entire variable domain, with the rest obtained from reference TRBV5-1 and TRBJ2-1, is as follows: KAGVTQTPRYLIKTRGQQVTLSCSPISGHRSVSWYQQTPGQGLQFLFEYFSETQRNKGNFPGRFSGRQFSNSRSEMNVSTLELGDSALYLCASSLAPSTNSQFFGPGTRLTVL.

This rearrangement joins TRBV5-1 to TRBJ2-7; tentative D call: TRBD1 (6 bases). This CDR3 is built from 14 residues. Trimming stripped 3 bases from V and 2 bases from J, with 12 bases between. The V gene's germline CDR1 is SGHRS and CDR2 YFSETQ. The CDR3 DNA follows: TGCGCCAGCAGCTCCGGGACACCGACCTACGAGCAGTACTTC. Its translation: CASSSGTPTYEQYF.

This clone was found a few times. The chain couples TRBV4-1 to TRBJ2-1, with D perhaps TRBD2 (6 bases). Germline loops: CDR1 MGHRA, CDR2 YSYEKL. The CDR3 contains 17 residues. Trimming left V 2 bases short and J 4 bases short, with 18 bases between. CDR3: CASSQPLASSHYNEQFF. The CDR3 region has the DNA TGCGCCAGCAGCCAACCCCTAGCGTCTAGTCATTACAATGAGCAGTTCTTC.

This chain links TRBV7-2 with TRBJ2-3, with TRBD1 matching 7 bases. Looked up from germline, CDR1 is SGHTA and CDR2 is FQGNSA. V shed 5 bases, J shed 2 bases, and the junction held 10 bases outside the gene matches. This CDR3 is built from 16 residues. The CDR3 DNA sequence: TGTGCCAGCAGCGCTAACAGGGGAACCGTCACAGATACGCAGTATTTT. Residues: CASSANRGTVTDTQYF. Full variable domain (missing parts from reference TRBV7-2 and TRBJ2-3): GAGVSQSPSNKVTEKGKDVELRCDPISGHTALYWYRQSLGQGLEFLIYFQGNSAPDKSGLPSDRFSAERTGGSVSTLTIQRTQQEDSAVYLCASSANRGTVTDTQYFGPGTRLTVL.

The chain couples TRBV5-1 to TRBJ2-7; 10 nucleotides match TRBD1. The V gene's germline CDR1 is SGHRS and CDR2 YFSETQ. This CDR3 region has 14 residues. J gave up 5 bases and V 4 bases, and 6 bases lay outside the gene matches. CDR3 protein: CASSTTGGKDEQYF. CDR3 coding DNA: TGCGCCAGCAGCACGACAGGGGGCAAGGACGAGCAGTACTTC.

The CDR3 reads CASSKYGQGGTEAFF. The CDR3 DNA is TGTGCCAGCAGTAAATACGGACAGGGCGGCACTGAAGCTTTCTTT. The V and J genes are TRBV6-4 and TRBJ1-1, with 8 bases identical to TRBD1. CDR3 length: 15 residues. Trimming removed 5 bases from V and 4 bases from J; junction bases left unmatched: 9. Germline values: CDR1 MRHNA, CDR2 SNTAGT.

This chain uses TRBV14 with TRBJ2-1; the match to TRBD1 covers 8 bases. V dropped 1 base and J dropped 4; count of bases not matched to a gene: 6. The CDR3 is 16 residues long. CDR1 is SGHDN, CDR2 FVKESK, per germline. CDR3 sequence (DNA): TGTGCCAGCAGCCAAGTGCTCACAGGGGGTTACAATGAGCAGTTCTTC. Translated: CASSQVLTGGYNEQFF.

V and J are TRBV6-5 and TRBJ2-7; D gene uncertain. This CDR3 has 13 amino acids. Germline V gene data show CDR1 as MNHEY and CDR2 as SVGAGI. Trimming took 11 bases from V and 3 from J, leaving 17 bases between them. For the CDR3, the DNA is TGTGCCGGCAAATTCGACATATACTACGAGCAGTACTTC. Amino acids: CAGKFDIYYEQYF.

This clone was observed a handful of times. CDR3 protein: CASSIGDRLTTDTQYF. CDR3 DNA sequence: TGCGCCAGCAGTATTGGTGACAGGTTGACCACAGATACGCAGTATTTT. The rearrangement links TRBV5-1 to TRBJ2-3, with TRBD1 as a possible D gene (6 bases). The CDR3 runs 16 residues. Germline V gives CDR1 SGHRS, CDR2 YFSETQ. Trimming took off 5 bases at V and 2 bases at J, with 18 bases between the two ends.

V usage is TRBV19 and J usage is TRBJ2-1; D uncertain. Germline loops: CDR1 LNHDA, CDR2 SQIVND (reference sequence). The ends were cut back, 4 bases at V and 0 bases at J, with 7 bases in the middle. The CDR3 spans 14 residues. The CDR3 here is CASSRPFSYNEQFF. CDR3 bases: TGTGCCAGTAGTAGGCCCTTCTCCTACAATGAGCAGTTCTTC.

The chain is built from TRBV10-3 and TRBJ2-1; 13 bases match TRBD2. The junction had 4 bases not matched to a gene; V was cut back by 2 bases and J by 6 bases. Germline-derived CDR1 and CDR2 are ENHRY and SYGVKD. This CDR3 contains 16 residues. Written as DNA, the CDR3 is TGTGCCATCAGTGAGCCAAGGACTAGCGGGAGCAATGAGCAGTTCTTC. It specifies CAISEPRTSGSNEQFF.

The chain recombines TRBV19 with TRBJ2-2, with 9 positions matching TRBD1. Germline assignment: CDR1 LNHDA and CDR2 SQIVND (reference sequence). This CDR3 comprises 16 residues. The J segment lost 4 bases and the V segment lost 6 bases, leaving 9 bases of the junction unmatched. The CDR3 DNA sequence: TGTGCCAGTAGGACAGGGGGAGGCTATATCACCGGGGAGCTGTTTTTT. It translates to CASRTGGGYITGELFF. The full variable domain, rest sourced from reference TRBV19 and TRBJ2-2, is DGGITQSPKYLFRKEGQNVTLSCEQNLNHDAMYWYRQDPGQGLRLIYYSQIVNDFQKGDIAEGYSVSREKKESFPLTVTSAQKNPTAFYLCASRTGGGYITGELFFGEGSRLTVL.

The V and J genes are TRBV5-1 and TRBJ2-5, with 7 positions matching TRBD1. The DNA matches TRBJ2-7 better at its end, which makes the J call doubtful. Germline values: CDR1 SGHRS, CDR2 YFSETQ. This CDR3 is 12 amino acids long. CDR3 nucleotide sequence: TGCGCCAGCAGCGCAGGGGGCTACGAGCAGTACTTC. Its protein product is CASSAGGYEQYF.

This clone was picked up a small number of times. V gene TRBV18 combines with J gene TRBJ1-3; D uncertain. CDR1 and CDR2 from the germline V gene are KGHSH and LQKENI. Trimming took 3 bases from V and 1 from J, leaving 7 bases between them. The length of the CDR3 is 14 residues. For the CDR3, the DNA is TGTGCCAGCTCACCCGTAGAGTCTGGAAACACCATATATTTT. This codes for CASSPVESGNTIYF. The whole variable domain, remainder taken from reference TRBV18 and TRBJ1-3, is NAGVMQNPRHLVRRRGQEARLRCSPMKGHSHVYWYRQLPEEGLKFMVYLQKENIIDESGMPKERFSAEFPKEGPSILRIQQVVRGDSAAYFCASSPVESGNTIYFGEGSWLTVV.